Reported below is one T cell receptor beta chain. What this receptor recognizes is not known. The input lacks base qualities; no much larger clone sits a single base away. This record comes from a study of T cells after yellow fever vaccination (dated by TCRdb to between 2018 and 2021). Regarding the complete study: Libraries from fractions with low cell numbers were prepared with the SMART-Seq v4 Ultra Low Input RNA kit. Blood was drawn at multiple timepoints before and after primary and secondary immunization, with bulk PBMC replicates and cell subsets isolated. Two healthy male donors, one aged 18 to 30 and one aged 30 to 40 years, made up the cohort. Bulk TCR alpha and beta repertoires were sequenced longitudinally to track T-cell clones before and after primary and booster YFV17D yellow fever vaccination.

Synthesis of TCR cDNA relied on 5'RACE template switching, a step that introduced a universal primer site along with unique molecular identifiers. Priming for cDNA synthesis came from both the TCR alpha and TCR beta constant segments. Library amplification used two PCR steps, and the second PCR step added sample barcodes and sequencing adapters. Sequencing of the libraries was done on either Illumina HiSeq 2500 (2x100 bp) or NovaSeq (2x150 bp). On the study's bioinformatics: Reads were demultiplexed and collapsed into UMI consensus sequences with MIGEC, and V(D)J alignment was performed with MiXCR. Vaccine-responding clonotypes were identified with edgeR using replicate PBMC samples, with FDR below 0.01 and a log2 fold change above 5 up to day 15 being required. CD4 or CD8 identity was assigned to each bulk clonotype according to whether the clonotype was present at higher abundance in the sequenced CD4 repertoire or the sequenced CD8 repertoire. TCRdb redid the processing of the public reads, applying fastp at Q25 and MiXCR, and retained in-frame beta chains. One record per CDR3 amino acid sequence lists the most common genes and DNA. TCRdb's processing, not the study's, gives the V and J calls here. The sample contains more than 95,000 distinct CDR3 sequences, 7.4% of them found a single time. 2.5% of the sample is taken by the ten largest.

The CDR3 runs 16 residues from the cysteine to the phenylalanine. Of the read, only the CDR3 DNA is kept; its 48 bases are in frame from base 1. At the junction V is shortened by 5 bases and J by 2 bases; bases outside the gene matches: 9. General study outcomes and caveats: Only a couple of donors were included in the study, so the extent to which the findings can be generalized is limited. The secondary T-cell response was weaker than the primary response but faster, peaking on day 5 instead of day 15. A small share of clonotypes was detected in both CD4 and CD8 compartments, with the overlap likely arising from convergent recombination. After the booster, most clones that had expanded after primary vaccination were detected again (around 96% of CD4 and about 88% of CD8), suggesting broad maintenance of memory. Computational filtering was required because FACS-sorted repertoires could contain abundant contaminating clonotypes from the bulk population.

In light of the paper, this sample's treatment or condition label describes: live attenuated yellow fever vaccine strain. A standard Ficoll-Paque protocol was used to isolate PBMCs from peripheral blood. CD4 and CD8 T-cell fractions were isolated with Dynabeads CD4 and CD8 positive selection kits. TriZol was used to extract RNA from bulk PBMCs, CD4 and CD8 fractions, and dextramer-positive and dextramer-negative fractions. The rearranged chain carries TRBV12-3 or TRBV12-4 and TRBJ2-7; 10 middle bases align to TRBD2. This clonotype was sampled from a man younger than 35 who received the YFV17D yellow fever vaccine. Material: CD4+ T cells sorted from PBMCs, obtained 9 to 10 days after the first yellow fever vaccination. The sequenced DNA: TGTGCCAGCAGTCCCGAGCGGGGGGGCCGGACCTACGAGCAGTACTTC. This sequence encodes CASSPERGGRTYEQYF.